This T cell receptor (beta chain) was sequenced in a study of T cell repertoires in cytomegalovirus infection. Overall study: CMV epitopes used comprised recently identified HLA-C-restricted ones and well-studied HLA-B-restricted ones. Both CMV infection and a matching HLA type were indicated by public TCR beta signatures.

This clonotype was counted only a few times. Its antigen is still unknown. TCRdb re-analysed the reads in MiXCR, keeping a single row per CDR3 protein. The sample holds around 900,000 distinct CDR3 sequences, roughly 31% seen once. The study, taken as a whole, reports: What dominated the ex vivo response were HLA-C-restricted CMV-specific TCR beta clonotypes. Individuals carrying CMV plus the relevant HLA were identified by cumulative frequency of public TCR beta families.

The receptor's source is a human donor in good health (CMV status not recorded). Some clones in this sample may be carry-over from other donors' samples. This sample comprised cultured CD8+ T cells from PBMCs, obtained from culture after CMV antigen stimulation.

CDR3 DNA: TGTGCCAGCAGCACTCGGACAGGGAAAGGGGCAGATACGCAGTATTTT. Translation gives CASSTRTGKGADTQYF. The rearrangement joins TRBV7-3 to TRBJ2-3, with 8 bases aligning to TRBD1. Unmatched junction bases numbered 11, after V lost 5 bases and J lost 4 bases. This CDR3 spans 16 amino acids. CDR1 and CDR2 from the germline V gene are SGHTA and FQGTGA.